The 2 T cell receptor beta chains in this list originate from one sample, sequenced in a study of OX40 agonist ivuxolimab in advanced cancers. Here immunoSEQ multiplex PCR was the method, and the copy in TCRdb shows in-frame clones only, minus some. The sample carries 30,000 to 40,000 clones, over 80% recorded once. Here the sequenced sample was CD4+ or CD8+ T cells sorted from blood, taken in a trial of the OX40 agonist ivuxolimab. All receptors come from an adult with an advanced solid tumor such as melanoma, head and neck, liver or kidney cancer.

This clone was found once. This rearrangement joins TRBV7-6 to TRBJ1-1, with a possible D match to TRBD1 (5 bases). The V end was cut by 1 base, the J end by 4 bases, with 13 bases between. The length of the CDR3 is 15 residues. The germline V gene has CDR1 SGHVS and CDR2 FNYEAQ. In DNA form, the CDR3 reads TGTGCCAGCAGCTTAGGTGCGGGGAGGGGCACTGAAGCTTTCTTT. It codes for CASSLGAGRGTEAFF.

The rearrangement joins TRBV27 to TRBJ2-7; 8 bases line up with TRBD2. After removal of 2 bases from V and 2 bases from J, the junction contained 2 bases not matched to a gene. The length of the CDR3 is 14 residues. CDR1 MNHEY and CDR2 SMNVEV come from the germline V gene (reference sequence). The CDR3: CASSLNGRAYEQYF. The DNA for the CDR3 is TGTGCCAGCAGTTTAAACGGGAGGGCCTACGAGCAGTACTTC.